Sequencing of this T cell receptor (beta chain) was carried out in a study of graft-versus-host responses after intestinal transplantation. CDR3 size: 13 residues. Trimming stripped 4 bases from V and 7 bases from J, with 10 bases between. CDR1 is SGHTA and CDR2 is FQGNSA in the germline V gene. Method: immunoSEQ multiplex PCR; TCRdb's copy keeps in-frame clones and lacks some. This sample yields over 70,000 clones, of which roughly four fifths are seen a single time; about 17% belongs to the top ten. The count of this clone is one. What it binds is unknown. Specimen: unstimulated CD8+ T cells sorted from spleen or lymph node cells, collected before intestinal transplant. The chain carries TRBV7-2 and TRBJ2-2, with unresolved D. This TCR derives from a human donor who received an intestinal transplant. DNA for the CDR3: TGTGCCAGCAGCTCTAGATGTTGCGGGGAGCTGTTTTTT. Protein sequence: CASSSRCCGELFF.